This T cell receptor (beta chain) was captured in a study of T cell repertoires in cytomegalovirus infection. Study overall: Matching HLA type and CMV infection were both indicated by public TCR beta signatures.

Findings and caveats of the study: CMV carriers with the relevant HLA were identified by cumulative public TCR beta family frequency. In two of eight donors, the top clonotype was HLA-C-restricted CMV-specific.

Via MiXCR, TCRdb re-called the reads, giving one row per CDR3 protein. This table holds more than 650,000 distinct CDR3 sequences, approximately 34% found once. The CDR3 has 16 residues. J gave up 5 bases and V 3 bases, and 8 bases lay outside the gene matches. This clonotype has a handful of counts. Its cognate antigen is unknown. Material: PBMCs. This clonotype was obtained from a human donor in good health (CMV status not recorded). Some clones in this sample may be carry-over from other donors' samples. This chain links TRBV12-3 or TRBV12-4 with TRBJ2-1; 9 bases agree with TRBD2. The CDR3: CASSFVTSGANNEQFF. The CDR3 DNA is TGTGCCAGCAGTTTCGTGACTAGCGGAGCCAACAATGAGCAGTTCTTC.